These 10 T cell receptor beta chains share one sample of origin, sequenced in a study of OX40 agonist ivuxolimab in advanced cancers. Measured with immunoSEQ multiplex PCR; TCRdb has only the in-frame clones, and not every one. The data hold fewer than 40,000 clones, with around 90% observed a single time. The source was CD4+ or CD8+ T cells sorted from blood, collected in a trial of the OX40 agonist ivuxolimab. These TCRs come from an adult with an advanced solid tumor such as melanoma, head and neck, liver or kidney cancer.

CDR3 sequence: CASSSPGQGGNYGYTF. In nucleotides, the CDR3 is TGTGCCAGCAGTTCCCCGGGACAGGGAGGTAACTATGGCTACACCTTC. The rearrangement joins TRBV28 to TRBJ1-2; TRBD1 agrees at 9 bases. CDR3 length equals 16 residues. V dropped 4 bases and J dropped 1; count of bases not matched to a gene: 7. Germline CDR1 is MDHEN and CDR2 is SYDVKM.

This clone has just a few counts. This chain uses TRBV21-1 with TRBJ2-2. TRBV21-1 is annotated as a pseudogene. This CDR3 comprises 15 residues. CDR3 residues: CASSKVVWGSGELFF. CDR3 coding DNA: TGTGCCAGCAGCAAAGTCGTCTGGGGATCCGGGGAGCTGTTTTTT.

The V and J genes are TRBV27 and TRBJ1-2; maybe TRBD1 (5 bases). The CDR3 has 17 amino acids. With 6 bases removed from V and 3 bases from J, the gap between germline ends came to 23 bases. From germline, CDR1 is MNHEY and CDR2 SMNVEV (reference sequence). The CDR3 here is CASSTALGGKGDYGYTF. CDR3 bases: TGTGCCAGCAGCACCGCTTTGGGGGGGAAAGGAGACTATGGCTACACCTTC.

The CDR3, as DNA: TGTGCCAGTAGTAGAGGCGGACTAGCGGGCTACGAGCAGTACTTC. Protein sequence: CASSRGGLAGYEQYF. The chain has TRBV19 and TRBJ2-7; 11 bases are a match to TRBD2. CDR3 length equals 15 residues. V lost 4 bases, J lost 3 bases, and 5 bases stayed unmatched. CDR1 LNHDA and CDR2 SQIVND come from the germline V gene (reference sequence).

The chain couples TRBV29-1 to TRBJ2-7; 9 nucleotides align to TRBD2. From germline, CDR1 is SQVTM and CDR2 ANQGSEA. The CDR3 contains 14 residues. With V trimmed by 1 base and J by 3 bases, 4 bases remained unmatched. CDR3 protein: CSVEGGGGFYEQYF. In DNA, the CDR3 is TGCAGCGTTGAAGGCGGGGGGGGGTTCTACGAGCAGTACTTC.

The V gene is TRBV4-1, the J gene TRBJ1-3; D not certain. V was trimmed by 0 bases and J by 0 bases, leaving 12 bases between them. In germline, CDR1 is MGHRA, CDR2 YSYEKL. The length of the CDR3 is 17 residues. DNA for the CDR3: TGCGCCAGCAGCCAAGAGTCGAGCATTCGCTCTGGAAACACCATATATTTT. Amino acids: CASSQESSIRSGNTIYF.

V gene TRBV2 combines with J gene TRBJ1-1; the D is unclear. Between the trimmed V and J ends, which lost 0 bases and 2 bases, there was a span of 10 bases. This CDR3 has 15 residues. Germline values: CDR1 SNHLY, CDR2 FYNNEI. CDR3 sequence (DNA): TGTGCCAGCAGTGAAGCGGCCAGGAGAAACACTGAAGCTTTCTTT. This gives the protein CASSEAARRNTEAFF.

This chain joins TRBV7-3 and TRBJ2-2; D may be TRBD1 (6 bases). Between the trimmed V and J ends, which lost 5 bases and 6 bases, there was a span of 10 bases. The germline gives CDR1 SGHTA, CDR2 FQGTGA. The CDR3 has 13 amino acids. The CDR3 is CASSAPGAGELFF. For the CDR3, the DNA is TGTGCCAGCAGCGCTCCAGGGGCCGGGGAGCTGTTTTTT.

V is TRBV2 and J is TRBJ1-1; D gene uncertain. This CDR3 is 13 amino acids long. Trimming left V 2 bases short and J 0 bases short, with 4 bases between. Germline V gene lookup returns CDR1 SNHLY and CDR2 FYNNEI. The CDR3 sequence is CASSESMNTEAFF. The CDR3 coding sequence is TGTGCCAGCAGTGAATCTATGAACACTGAAGCTTTCTTT.

This chain connects TRBV7-6 to TRBJ1-5; D perhaps matches TRBD1 (6 bases). Trimming stripped 0 bases from V and 6 bases from J, with 15 bases between. The CDR3 contains 16 residues. The germline CDR1 and CDR2 sequences are SGHVS and FNYEAQ. CDR3 DNA: TGTGCCAGCAGCTTAGCCGGCGGGGCAGGGGTTCAGCCCCAGCATTTT. Protein: CASSLAGGAGVQPQHF.